The T cell receptor beta chain under discussion was sequenced for a study of cytomegalovirus exposure and HLA in healthy donors. General study points: Some TCR beta chains (roughly 160 of them) were listed as cytomegalovirus-associated. Within the data, a cluster of highly shared sequence variants was likely a sequencing artifact. Later examination showed HLA-associated TCR beta chains had greater clonal expansion than equally common others.

Points on this clone: As yet, its antigen is unknown. Other DNA sequences in this specimen translate into the identical CDR3.

In the PCR, 60 Vbeta and 13 Jbeta primers were used. Method: immunoSEQ multiplex PCR; TCRdb's copy keeps in-frame clones and lacks some. The table has some 86,000 clones, roughly 80% seen once. This CDR3 is built from 14 residues. Germline values: CDR1 SEHNR, CDR2 FQNEAQ (reference sequence). J was trimmed by 4 bases and V by 3 bases; bases with no gene match: 2. This receptor was identified in a woman in her thirties or forties in good health and CMV-seropositive. Sequenced input: PBMCs. The chain has TRBV7-9 and TRBJ1-4; 7 nucleotides match TRBD1. CDR3 nucleotide sequence: TGTGCCAGCAGCTTGCGACAGGGTAATGAAAAACTGTTTTTT. Encoded protein: CASSLRQGNEKLFF.